Reported below is one TCR beta chain. The antigen is unknown. This entry comes from a study of cytomegalovirus exposure and HLA in healthy donors. Study-level points and caveats: Compared with the roughly 730-donor mean, an Asian-associated ancestry cluster reportedly had fewer N-insertions, according to a later analysis. Most TCR sequences showed up rarely, but some public TCRs showed up in many donors. TRBV6-2, TRBV6-3 and other indistinguishable V segments were excluded. DRB1 had the most TCR associations and HLA-C the fewest, a later analysis found, with rates varying by HLA locus.

60 Vbeta and 13 Jbeta primers were used in PCR. Here immunoSEQ multiplex PCR was the method, and the copy in TCRdb shows in-frame clones only, minus some. The table shows fewer than 130,000 clones, with around three quarters occurring only once. This CDR3 has 11 residues. The material sequenced was PBMCs. The clonotype was recovered from a woman in her forties in good health and CMV-seronegative. The V gene is TRBV21-1, the J gene TRBJ2-7; no check of the table's D call, TRBD1, against the DNA was made. TRBV21-1 is recorded as a pseudogene. The CDR3 DNA is TGTGCCGGCCTTGGGGCTTTGAAGGACCGCTTC. Amino acids: CAGLGALKDRF.